This TCR beta chain emerged from a study of blood T cell repertoires in COVID-19. This table comes from immunoSEQ multiplex PCR, and its TCRdb copy is limited to in-frame clones, with some not included. The table has some 220,000 clones, 80% to 90% seen once; the top ten hold about a sixth. CDR3 length: 14 residues. Per germline, CDR1 SGHKS and CDR2 YYEKEE (reference sequence). The V end was cut by 1 base, the J end by 0 bases, with 5 bases between. The V gene is TRBV5-5, the J gene TRBJ2-1; unclear D gene. This sequence was found in a woman aged 80 or over with active or convalescent COVID-19. The sample comprised peripheral blood. The CDR3 nucleotides read TGTGCCAGCAGCTTGATAGTCTCCTACAATGAGCAGTTCTTC. Amino acid sequence: CASSLIVSYNEQFF.